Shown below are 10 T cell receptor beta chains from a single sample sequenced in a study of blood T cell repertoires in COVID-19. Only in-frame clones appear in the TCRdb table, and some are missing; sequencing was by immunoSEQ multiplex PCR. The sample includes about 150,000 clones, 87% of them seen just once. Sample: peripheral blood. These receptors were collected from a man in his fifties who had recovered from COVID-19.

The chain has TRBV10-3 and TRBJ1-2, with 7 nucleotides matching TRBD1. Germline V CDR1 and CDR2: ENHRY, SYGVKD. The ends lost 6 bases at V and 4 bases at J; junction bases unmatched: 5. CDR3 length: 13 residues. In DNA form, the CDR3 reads TGTGCCATCAGAGACAGGGTGGGCTATGGCTACACCTTC. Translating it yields CAIRDRVGYGYTF.

In DNA, the CDR3 is TGTGCCAGCAGCATATCAGGGGGCCCACAAGAGACCCAGTACTTC. It is translated as CASSISGGPQETQYF. The chain recombines TRBV11-3 with TRBJ2-5; 8 nucleotides align to TRBD1. This CDR3 contains 15 residues. V lost 5 bases, J lost 2 bases, and 7 bases stayed unmatched. CDR1 and CDR2 (germline): SGHNT, YENEEA.

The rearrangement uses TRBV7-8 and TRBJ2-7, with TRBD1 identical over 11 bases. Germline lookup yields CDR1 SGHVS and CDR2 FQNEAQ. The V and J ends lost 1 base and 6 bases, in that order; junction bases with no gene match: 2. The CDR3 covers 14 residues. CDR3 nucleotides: TGTGCCAGCAGCTTAGGGACAGGGGGCGGCGAGCAGTACTTC. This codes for CASSLGTGGGEQYF.

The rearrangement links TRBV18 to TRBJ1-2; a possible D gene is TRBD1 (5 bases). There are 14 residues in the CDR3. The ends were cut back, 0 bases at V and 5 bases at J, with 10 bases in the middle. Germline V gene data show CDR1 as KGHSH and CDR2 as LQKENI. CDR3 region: CASSPPSGTYGYTF. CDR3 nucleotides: TGTGCCAGCTCACCACCGTCAGGGACTTATGGCTACACCTTC.

The CDR3 here is CASSPFSGGQADTQYF. In nucleotides, the CDR3 is TGTGCCAGCAGCCCCTTTAGCGGGGGGCAGGCAGATACGCAGTATTTT. The chain uses TRBV9 and TRBJ2-3, with 10 bases lining up with TRBD2. From germline, CDR1 is SGDLS and CDR2 YYNGEE. The junction had 9 bases not matched to a gene; V was cut back by 4 bases and J by 4 bases. This CDR3 has 16 amino acids.

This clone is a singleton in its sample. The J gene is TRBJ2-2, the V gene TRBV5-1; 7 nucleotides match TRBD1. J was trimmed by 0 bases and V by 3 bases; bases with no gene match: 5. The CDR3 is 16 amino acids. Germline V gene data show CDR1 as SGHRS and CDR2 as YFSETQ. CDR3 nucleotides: TGCGCCAGCAGCTCTATCGGGACAGCGAACACCGGGGAGCTGTTTTTT. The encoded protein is CASSSIGTANTGELFF.

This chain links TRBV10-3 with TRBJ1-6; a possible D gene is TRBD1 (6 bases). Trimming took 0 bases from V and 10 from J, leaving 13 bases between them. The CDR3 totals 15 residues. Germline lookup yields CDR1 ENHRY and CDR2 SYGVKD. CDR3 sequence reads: CAISESFPGESPLHF. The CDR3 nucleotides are TGTGCCATCAGTGAGTCGTTCCCAGGGGAGTCACCCCTCCACTTT.

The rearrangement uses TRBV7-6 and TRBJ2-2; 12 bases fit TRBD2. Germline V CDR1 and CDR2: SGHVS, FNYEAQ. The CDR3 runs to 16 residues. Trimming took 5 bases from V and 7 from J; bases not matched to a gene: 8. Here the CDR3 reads CASSLKTSGGLGELFF. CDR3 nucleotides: TGTGCCAGCAGCCTAAAGACTAGCGGGGGTCTCGGGGAGCTGTTTTTT.

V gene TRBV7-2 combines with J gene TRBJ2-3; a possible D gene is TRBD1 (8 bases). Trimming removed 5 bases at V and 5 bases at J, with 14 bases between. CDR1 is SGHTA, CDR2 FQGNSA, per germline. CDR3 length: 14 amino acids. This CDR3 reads CASSPQGGIDTQYF. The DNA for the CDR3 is TGTGCCAGCAGCCCACAGGGGGGGATAGATACGCAGTATTTT.

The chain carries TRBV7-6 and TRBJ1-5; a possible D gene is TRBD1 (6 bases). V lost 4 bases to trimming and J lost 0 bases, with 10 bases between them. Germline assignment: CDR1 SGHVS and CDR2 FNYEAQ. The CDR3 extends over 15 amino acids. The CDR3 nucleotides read TGTGCCAGCAGCTCGCTGACAGGTAGCAATCAGCCCCAGCATTTT. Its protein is CASSSLTGSNQPQHF.